The 10 T cell receptor beta chains listed next were all sequenced from one sample in a study of shared clonotypes between healthy human individuals. Measured with immunoSEQ multiplex PCR; TCRdb has only the in-frame clones, and not every one. The sample consists of roughly 2 million clones, 85% to 95% of them appearing once. Sequencing was done on a sample of naive CD4+ T cells sorted from blood. Subset noted: CD45RA+ positively selected. The origin of the receptors is a man between 18 and 35 years old in good health.

With regard to this clone: Other DNA sequences of this sample code for an identical CDR3. The V gene is TRBV11-2, the J gene TRBJ1-5; D is uncertain. CDR1 and CDR2 from the germline V gene are SGHAT and FQNNGV. CDR3 length: 14 residues. V gave up 5 bases and J gave up 3 bases, with 11 bases separating them. The CDR3 nucleotides read TGTGCCAGCAGCCCCTCCGGATCCAATCAGCCCCAGCATTTT. Protein: CASSPSGSNQPQHF. The variable domain in full, with the rest retrieved from reference TRBV11-2 and TRBJ1-5, is EAGVAQSPRYKIIEKRQSVAFWCNPISGHATLYWYQQILGQGPKLLIQFQNNGVVDDSQLPKDRFSAERLKGVDSTLKIQPAKLEDSAVYLCASSPSGSNQPQHFGDGTRLSIL.

This sequence joins TRBV2 and TRBJ1-1, with D possibly TRBD1 on 5 matching bases. The V and J ends lost 11 bases and 3 bases respectively, with 16 bases between them. This CDR3 has 13 residues. Germline loops: CDR1 SNHLY, CDR2 FYNNEI. CDR3 nucleotides: TGTGCCGGAGGAGGGGAAGGTCACACTGAAGCTTTCTTT. It encodes CAGGGEGHTEAFF.

This CDR3 reads CASSPGTSDEQFF. The CDR3 nucleotides read TGTGCCAGCTCACCCGGGACTAGCGATGAGCAGTTCTTC. The J gene is TRBJ2-1, the V gene TRBV18, with TRBD2 matching over 10 bases. Germline V gene data show CDR1 as KGHSH and CDR2 as LQKENI. The CDR3 length is 13 residues. Losses at the gene ends were 3 bases for V and 8 bases for J; bases not matched to a gene: 1.

The V call is TRBV6-1, the J call TRBJ1-1; TRBD1 matches at 10 bases. The CDR3 consists of 15 residues. Germline CDR1 reads MNHNS; CDR2 reads SASEGT. The V gene end was trimmed by 5 bases and the J gene end by 4 bases; junction bases not matched to a gene: 7. CDR3 nucleotide sequence: TGTGCCAGCAGTCCGGGACAGGGGAGGTTCACTGAAGCTTTCTTT. Its protein is CASSPGQGRFTEAFF.

The table lists this clone with a count of one. Relative to the germline gene, one junction end is altered; a read error may explain this. The V call is TRBV29-1, the J call TRBJ2-5; TRBD1 is a possible D gene (6 bases). With the DNA end fitting TRBJ2-7 better, the J assignment may be wrong. The CDR3 is made up of 14 amino acids. The germline V gene has CDR1 SQVTM and CDR2 ANQGSEA. The CDR3: CSVDRQGYSHEQYF. Written as DNA, the CDR3 is TGCAGCGTTGATCGGCAGGGGTACTCCCACGAGCAGTACTTC.

The V call is TRBV7-8, the J call TRBJ1-6; possible D gene TRBD1, 5 bases. The V end was cut by 5 bases, the J end by 7 bases, with 15 bases between. CDR1 is SGHVS and CDR2 is FQNEAQ in the germline V gene. This CDR3 is 15 amino acids long. CDR3 loop: CASSLTTGTNSPLHF. The CDR3, as DNA: TGTGCCAGCAGCCTAACAACAGGAACGAATTCACCCCTCCACTTT.

Worth noting for this clone: Other nucleotide sequences from this sample produce the same CDR3. The chain recombines TRBV6-1 with TRBJ2-1; no firm D call. Germline values: CDR1 MNHNS, CDR2 SASEGT. Between the trimmed V and J ends, which lost 3 bases and 0 bases, there was a span of 9 bases. The length of the CDR3 is 15 residues. The CDR3 spells CASSEEPSSYNEQFF. The CDR3 DNA reads as TGTGCCAGCAGTGAGGAGCCCTCCTCCTACAATGAGCAGTTCTTC.

The table lists this clone with a count of one. The rearrangement joins TRBV4-1 to TRBJ2-7; TRBD1 is a possible D gene (6 bases). This CDR3 comprises 17 residues. The V end was cut by 0 bases, the J end by 1 base, with 16 bases between. Germline CDR1 reads MGHRA; CDR2 reads YSYEKL. Written as DNA, the CDR3 is TGCGCCAGCAGCCAAGATAGTCAGAGACAGGCTTCCTACGAGCAGTACTTC. Translated, it gives CASSQDSQRQASYEQYF.

The chain employs TRBV2 and TRBJ1-2; possible D gene TRBD1, 5 bases. The V end lost 6 bases, the J end lost 7 bases, and 15 bases lay between the germline ends. Germline V gene data show CDR1 as SNHLY and CDR2 as FYNNEI. This CDR3 is built from 13 residues. The CDR3 protein is CASRSGGVGGYTF. DNA for the CDR3: TGTGCCAGCAGATCTGGGGGAGTAGGTGGCTACACCTTC. Supplemented by reference TRBV2 and TRBJ1-2, the full variable domain reads EPEVTQTPSHQVTQMGQEVILRCVPISNHLYFYWYRQILGQKVEFLVSFYNNEISEKSEIFDDQFSVERPDGSNFTLKIRSTKLEDSAMYFCASRSGGVGGYTFGSGTRLTVV.

The chain is built from TRBV12-5 and TRBJ2-1; 8 bases are a match to TRBD1. With 9 bases clipped from V and 5 bases from J, the junction kept 9 bases outside the gene matches. The CDR3 contains 14 residues. CDR1 and CDR2 (germline): LGHNT, FRNRAP. The CDR3 sequence: CASTGTGADNEQFF. CDR3 DNA sequence: TGTGCTAGCACCGGGACAGGAGCAGACAATGAGCAGTTCTTC.